This TCR beta chain is from a study of read filtering for tumor transcriptome and immune sequencing. The wider study: DNase treatment preceded whole-transcriptome library preparation. TCR-mapped reads were about 3.5 to 10.27 million with IR-seq versus roughly 75 to 1,400 with RNA-seq.

General observations from the study: This fraction held mixed bone marrow immune cells after CD138-negative sorting.

Germline-derived CDR1 and CDR2 are MNHEY and SVGEGT. V gave up 5 bases and J gave up 3 bases, with 20 bases separating them. The CDR3 sequence is 17 residues long. Molecular barcoded adaptors covering alpha/delta and beta/gamma chains were used on approximately 440 ng RNA. TCRdb passed the reads through MiXCR, listing each CDR3 protein once. The sample lists 75,000 to 95,000 distinct CDR3 sequences, roughly 21% seen once, with roughly an eighth in the top ten. As concerns this clonotype: The antigen remains undetermined. Possible read error: a much larger clone is one base away.

This chain connects TRBV6-2 or TRBV6-3 to TRBJ2-1; no clear D gene. The source is a donor aged 40 or over with multiple myeloma. The sample comprised a population of CD138-negative cells sorted from bone marrow. The CDR3 loop is CASSPTTYLSCYNEQFF. The CDR3 coding sequence is TGTGCCAGCAGTCCGACAACCTACTTGTCGTGCTACAATGAGCAGTTCTTC.